What follows are 28 T cell receptor beta chains derived from one specimen sequenced in a study of blood T cells in healthy people across ages. Sample-barcoded 5' priming and a J-beta primer mix drove a second PCR of roughly 6 to 12 cycles. Each CDR3 protein gets one entry after TCRdb re-called the 5' RACE reads with MiXCR. There are approximately 1.5 million distinct CDR3 sequences in the sample; about 45% occur only once, and about 4% lies in the top ten. The sequencing sample was made of blood. The receptors stem from a woman younger than 35 in good health.

The genes are TRBV10-3 and TRBJ2-7, with D unresolved. V was cut by 3 bases and J by 6 bases, with 6 bases left in between. The CDR3 has 11 amino acids. Per germline, CDR1 ENHRY and CDR2 SYGVKD. The CDR3 is CAISDNGEQYF. The CDR3 nucleotides are TGTGCCATCAGTGACAATGGCGAGCAGTACTTC.

In its sample, this clonotype was seen once. The chain has TRBV20-1 and TRBJ2-5; D not resolved. This CDR3 has 12 amino acids. CDR1 and CDR2 from the germline V gene are DFQATT and SNEGSKA (reference sequence). V lost 1 base and J lost 9, with 12 bases in between. The CDR3 loop is CSARVPSGAQYF. The CDR3 region has the DNA TGCAGTGCTAGAGTTCCCTCGGGCGCCCAGTACTTC.

The genes are TRBV15 and TRBJ2-3; 7 bases are shared with TRBD1. The ends lost 0 bases at V and 3 bases at J; junction bases unmatched: 3. Looked up from germline, CDR1 is LNHNV and CDR2 is YYDKDF (reference sequence). This CDR3 spans 15 amino acids. CDR3 residues: CATSRDRQGTDTQYF. CDR3 DNA: TGTGCCACCAGCAGAGATCGACAGGGTACAGATACGCAGTATTTT. Based on the CDR3 plus reference TRBV15 and TRBJ2-3, the full variable domain is DAMVIQNPRYQVTQFGKPVTLSCSQTLNHNVMYWYQQKSSQAPKLLFHYYDKDFNNEADTPDNFQSRRPNTSFCFLDIRSPGLGDTAMYLCATSRDRQGTDTQYFGPGTRLTVL.

As for this clonotype: Given a much more abundant clone one base away, this may be a read error. The chain has TRBV5-1 and TRBJ2-5; D is perhaps TRBD1 (5 bases). The J call is uncertain, as TRBJ2-7 better fits the DNA end. The CDR3 has 12 residues. Per the germline V gene, CDR1 is SGHRS and CDR2 is YFSETQ. CDR3 sequence reads: CACSLPGNEQYF. The CDR3 DNA follows: TGCGCCTGCAGCTTACCAGGGAACGAGCAGTACTTC.

For this clonotype: Given a much more abundant clone one base away, this may be a read error. The CDR3 nucleotides are TGTGCCACCAGTGAGTTCAATCGTCGGGAGCAGTTCTTC. Protein product: CATSEFNRREQFF. This chain uses TRBV24-1 with TRBJ2-1; D is undetermined. The CDR3 loop spans 13 amino acids. Germline CDR1 KGHDR, CDR2 SFDVKD. The ends were cut back, 4 bases at V and 10 bases at J, with 13 bases in the middle.

The chain employs TRBV28 and TRBJ2-1; 7 nucleotides match TRBD2. TRBJ2-7 matches the DNA end more closely, so the J call is doubtful. Germline assignment: CDR1 MDHEN and CDR2 SYDVKM. This CDR3 is 15 amino acids long. The CDR3 coding sequence is TGTGCCAGCAGTCCCGCGGGCGCGGGAGACAATGAGCAGTACTTC. Its protein is CASSPAGAGDNEQYF.

This clonotype was seen more than once but under ten times. The V call is TRBV12-3 or TRBV12-4, the J call TRBJ1-3, with D unresolved. V lost 3 bases and J 4 bases, leaving 10 bases between the germline ends. The length of the CDR3 is 14 residues. The CDR3 sequence: CASSFGTSGNTIYF. In DNA form, the CDR3 reads TGTGCCAGCAGTTTCGGAACATCCGGAAACACCATATATTTT.

V and J are TRBV27 and TRBJ2-4, with a possible D match to TRBD1 (6 bases). The V and J ends lost 2 bases and 6 bases respectively, with 14 bases between them. Germline V gene lookup returns CDR1 MNHEY and CDR2 SMNVEV (reference sequence). The CDR3 runs 15 residues. CDR3 sequence: CASSLRGGWRNIQYF. In nucleotides, the CDR3 is TGTGCCAGCAGTTTAAGAGGGGGATGGAGAAACATTCAGTACTTC.

In its sample, this clonotype was seen many times. The rearrangement links TRBV12-3 or TRBV12-4 to TRBJ2-3; D uncertain. Trimming removed 1 base at V and 7 bases at J, with 3 bases between. The length of the CDR3 is 11 residues. CDR3 nucleotide sequence: TGTGCCAGCAGTTTAGTGAATACGCAGTATTTT. It translates to CASSLVNTQYF.

The rearrangement uses TRBV5-1 and TRBJ2-3; D remains unclear. The CDR3 covers 13 residues. Germline V CDR1 and CDR2: SGHRS, YFSETQ. Between the trimmed V and J ends, which lost 3 bases and 6 bases, there was a span of 11 bases. CDR3: CASSSPNWDTQYF. The DNA of the CDR3 is TGCGCCAGCAGCTCCCCTAATTGGGATACGCAGTATTTT. The full variable domain, completed using reference TRBV5-1 and TRBJ2-3, is KAGVTQTPRYLIKTRGQQVTLSCSPISGHRSVSWYQQTPGQGLQFLFEYFSETQRNKGNFPGRFSGRQFSNSRSEMNVSTLELGDSALYLCASSSPNWDTQYFGPGTRLTVL.

This sequence joins TRBV28 and TRBJ1-2, with D perhaps TRBD1 (6 bases). The CDR3 totals 13 residues. The germline gives CDR1 MDHEN, CDR2 SYDVKM. V lost 8 bases, J lost 6 bases, and 16 bases lay in between. CDR3 in amino acids: CASLNRVKDGYTF. CDR3 nucleotides: TGTGCCAGCCTCAACAGGGTCAAGGATGGCTACACCTTC.

The V call is TRBV20-1, the J call TRBJ1-5, with D maybe TRBD1 (5 bases). In germline, CDR1 is DFQATT, CDR2 SNEGSKA (reference sequence). The CDR3 consists of 16 residues. Trimming pared 0 bases from V and 5 bases from J, leaving 17 bases between. The CDR3 DNA sequence: TGCAGTGCTAGAGATGGGGCCCGACAGCGCGATCAGCCCCAGCATTTT. Its protein product is CSARDGARQRDQPQHF.

The V call is TRBV4-1, the J call TRBJ2-7; TRBD1 matches 7 bases. This CDR3 is built from 14 residues. CDR1 and CDR2 (germline): MGHRA, YSYEKL. The V gene end was trimmed by 4 bases and the J gene end by 7 bases; junction bases not matched to a gene: 10. The CDR3 spells CASSPGQVRNEQYF. The CDR3 nucleotides are TGCGCCAGCAGCCCTGGACAGGTCCGCAATGAGCAGTACTTC.

This clonotype occurred a few times. The V and J genes are TRBV20-1 and TRBJ2-2; tentative D call: TRBD2 (7 bases). The CDR3 length is 14 residues. Trimming stripped 4 bases from V and 13 bases from J, with 22 bases between. Looked up from germline, CDR1 is DFQATT and CDR2 is SNEGSKA (reference sequence). CDR3 bases: TGCAGTGCTAAGACGGGGGGCACCATTCCGAGGCTGTTTTTT. Translation gives CSAKTGGTIPRLFF.

The CDR3 region has the DNA TGTGCCAGCAGTTTCTCGGAGCCCCCCTACGAGCAGTACTTC. Encoded protein: CASSFSEPPYEQYF. The chain carries TRBV12-3 or TRBV12-4 and TRBJ2-7, with D uncertain. The germline V and J ends were trimmed by 3 bases and 2 bases, with 11 bases remaining between them. The CDR3 is made up of 14 amino acids.

This clonotype was picked up a small number of times. The chain links TRBV7-2 to TRBJ2-3; no clear D gene. CDR1 SGHTA and CDR2 FQGNSA come from the germline V gene. The germline V and J ends were trimmed by 1 base and 4 bases, with 12 bases remaining between them. This CDR3 comprises 15 residues. CDR3 DNA sequence: TGTGCCAGCAGCTTAGGCCTGGTTCGGGCAGATACGCAGTATTTT. Translation gives CASSLGLVRADTQYF.

This chain connects TRBV7-2 to TRBJ2-3; D unclear. With 3 bases removed from V and 6 bases from J, the gap between germline ends came to 13 bases. CDR1 is SGHTA and CDR2 is FQGNSA in the germline V gene. There are 14 residues in the CDR3. For the CDR3, the DNA is TGTGCCAGCAGCTTTGTACTTTTCATTGATACGCAGTATTTT. Translation gives CASSFVLFIDTQYF. Using reference TRBV7-2 and TRBJ2-3 for the parts outside the CDR3, the full variable domain is GAGVSQSPSNKVTEKGKDVELRCDPISGHTALYWYRQSLGQGLEFLIYFQGNSAPDKSGLPSDRFSAERTGGSVSTLTIQRTQQEDSAVYLCASSFVLFIDTQYFGPGTRLTVL.

This clonotype was picked up a small number of times. J is TRBJ1-2 and V is TRBV28, with 12 bases lining up with TRBD1. The CDR3 is 16 residues long. Per the germline V gene, CDR1 is MDHEN and CDR2 is SYDVKM. Trimming cost V 5 bases and J 8 bases; bases outside gene matches: 12. The chain's CDR3 is CASSLIGTGGKRGYTF. DNA of the CDR3: TGTGCCAGCAGTCTCATCGGGACAGGGGGCAAACGCGGCTACACCTTC.

The chain recombines TRBV4-3 with TRBJ1-2; possibly TRBD1 for D (5 bases). The CDR3 is made up of 12 amino acids. Trimming took 6 bases from V and 6 from J, leaving 11 bases between them. CDR1 is LGHNA and CDR2 is YSLEER in the germline V gene. The CDR3 here is CASRGGHDGYTF. The DNA of the CDR3 is TGCGCCAGCAGGGGCGGACACGATGGCTACACCTTC.

V gene TRBV20-1 combines with J gene TRBJ2-1; D is perhaps TRBD2 (5 bases). V was shortened by 5 bases and J by 4 bases, with 12 bases between the two germline ends. CDR1 DFQATT and CDR2 SNEGSKA come from the germline V gene (reference sequence). There are 13 residues in the CDR3. The CDR3 nucleotides are TGCAGTGCTCCGAGGGTCACATACAATGAGCAGTTCTTC. Its protein is CSAPRVTYNEQFF.

This clonotype was picked up one time. The chain has TRBV2 and TRBJ1-1, with 8 nucleotides matching TRBD1. The CDR3 runs to 14 residues. V shed 8 bases, J shed 10 bases, and the junction held 15 bases outside the gene matches. Germline lookup yields CDR1 SNHLY and CDR2 FYNNEI. DNA for the CDR3: TGTGCCAGCGGATCAGGACAGGGCTACTTCATAGCTTTCTTT. Amino acid sequence: CASGSGQGYFIAFF.

This clonotype was observed a handful of times. The chain employs TRBV3-1 and TRBJ1-2; no clear D gene. Per the germline V gene, CDR1 is LGHDT and CDR2 is YNNKEL (reference sequence). V lost 1 base and J lost 4, with 16 bases in between. The CDR3 sequence is 16 residues long. CDR3 bases: TGTGCCAGCAGCCAAGTCGAGGACGTACCCTTCTATGGCTACACCTTC. Amino acids: CASSQVEDVPFYGYTF.

On this clonotype: A junction end diverges from the germline sequence, so it may reflect a read error. The chain uses TRBV20-1 and TRBJ2-7, with TRBD2 identical over 8 bases. This CDR3 has 14 residues. CDR1 is DFQATT and CDR2 is SNEGSKA in the germline V gene (reference sequence). The CDR3 spells CSTSGTARPYEQYF. CDR3 bases: TGCAGTACTAGCGGTACCGCTAGACCCTACGAGCAGTACTTC.

The chain links TRBV27 to TRBJ2-7; D ambiguous. Trimming left V 2 bases short and J 4 bases short, with 12 bases between. Germline loops: CDR1 MNHEY, CDR2 SMNVEV (reference sequence). The CDR3 is made up of 14 amino acids. The CDR3 spells CASSLSGPKYEQYF. The DNA of the CDR3 is TGTGCCAGCAGTTTAAGTGGACCCAAATACGAGCAGTACTTC.

This clonotype showed up just a few times. The rearrangement links TRBV6-2 or TRBV6-3 to TRBJ2-1; 10 bases align to TRBD2. The junction had 9 bases not matched to a gene; V was cut back by 6 bases and J by 4 bases. The CDR3 extends over 16 amino acids. CDR1 and CDR2 from the germline V gene are MNHEY and SVGEGT. CDR3 protein: CASRDRLAGGYNEQFF. As DNA, the CDR3 is TGTGCCAGCAGAGACCGCTTAGCGGGGGGTTACAATGAGCAGTTCTTC.

The gene calls are TRBV20-1 and TRBJ1-6, with TRBD1 as a possible D gene (6 bases). The germline CDR1 and CDR2 sequences are DFQATT and SNEGSKA (reference sequence). The V gene lost 5 bases and the J gene lost 9 bases, with 14 bases spanning the gap. The CDR3 contains 13 residues. The CDR3 DNA is TGCAGTGCTGAGGACAGAATGGGTTCACCCCTCCACTTT. Translated: CSAEDRMGSPLHF.

The V gene is TRBV6-2 or TRBV6-3, the J gene TRBJ2-6; D gene unclear. Germline assignment: CDR1 MNHEY and CDR2 SVGEGT. V was trimmed by 2 bases and J by 0 bases, leaving 8 bases between them. This CDR3 contains 16 residues. Here the CDR3 DNA reads TGTGCCAGCAGTTACGACCCACTCTCTGGGGCCAACGTCCTGACTTTC. It specifies CASSYDPLSGANVLTF.

In this sample, this clonotype turned up a few times. The chain couples TRBV29-1 to TRBJ2-5; 9 bases match TRBD2. CDR3 length equals 18 residues. V lost 2 bases, J lost 5 bases, and 18 bases stayed unmatched. From germline, CDR1 is SQVTM and CDR2 ANQGSEA. The CDR3 is CSVELAGPLKGKSETQYF. In nucleotides, the CDR3 is TGCAGCGTTGAACTAGCGGGGCCCCTGAAAGGAAAAAGCGAGACCCAGTACTTC.